This TCR beta chain was profiled in a study of monozygotic twins with inflammatory bowel disease. In germline, CDR1 is LNHNV, CDR2 YYDKDF (reference sequence). The CDR3 runs to 18 residues. Reprocessing the 5' RACE reads, TCRdb reports a single entry for every CDR3 protein and omits DNA. This table holds 120,000 to 150,000 distinct CDR3 sequences. The V call is TRBV15, the J call TRBJ1-1; as DNA is missing, the TRBD1 call by TCRdb cannot be tested. This TCR was sampled from a human donor with ulcerative colitis or Crohn's disease, or a healthy co-twin of an affected twin (not recorded which). The specimen sequenced was blood. CDR3 amino acids: CATSREKDRALENTEAFF.